These 31 T cell receptor beta chains were sequenced from one sample in a study of T cells in Graves' hyperthyroidism and ophthalmopathy. It was RNA transcripts that yielded the amplified TCR beta CDR3 regions. A first-round RT-PCR of the TCR CDR3 used the HTBI primer set. TCRdb fed the multiplex PCR reads into MiXCR, producing one record per CDR3 protein. The table shows about 720,000 distinct CDR3 sequences, with around 19% occurring only once. Specimen: blood. Receptors were obtained from a woman aged 45 to 65 with Graves' hyperthyroidism that later progressed to Graves' ophthalmopathy.

The chain joins TRBV29-1 to TRBJ2-1, with D hard to call. The V gene lost 1 base and the J gene lost 1 base, with 8 bases spanning the gap. CDR3 length equals 14 residues. Germline CDR1 is SQVTM and CDR2 is ANQGSEA. Here the CDR3 reads CSVEGGNSYNEQFF. CDR3 bases: TGCAGCGTTGAAGGCGGAAATTCCTACAATGAGCAGTTCTTC.

As regards this clonotype: This may come from a read error, since a much larger clone is one base off. The V and J genes are TRBV3-1 and TRBJ2-1, with TRBD1 as a possible D gene (6 bases). The CDR3 is 14 amino acids. Germline CDR1 is LGHDT and CDR2 is YNNKEL (reference sequence). CDR3 sequence: CVSSLRTANNEQFF. CDR3 coding DNA: TGTGTCAGCAGCCTCCGGACAGCTAACAATGAGCAGTTCTTC.

This clonotype was picked up many times. The CDR3 region has the DNA TGTGCCAGCAGTTTTACCGCCACAGATGTTAATGAAAAACTGTTTTTT. This encodes CASSFTATDVNEKLFF. This rearrangement joins TRBV12-3 or TRBV12-4 to TRBJ1-4; D is undetermined. CDR3 size: 16 residues. V was trimmed by 3 bases and J by 4 bases, leaving 15 bases between them.

This clonotype was seen only a few times. The chain has TRBV4-1 and TRBJ2-7; TRBD2 agrees at 8 bases. The CDR3 is made up of 13 amino acids. J lost 5 bases, V lost 5 bases, and 5 bases had no gene match. Germline CDR1 reads MGHRA; CDR2 reads YSYEKL. Here the CDR3 DNA reads TGCGCCAGCAGCGGCGGGGGGATGAACGAGCAGTACTTC. Its protein is CASSGGGMNEQYF.

Concerning this clonotype: An end of the junction does not agree with germline; a read error may underlie this. V and J are TRBV6-1 and TRBJ1-5, with unresolved D. The CDR3 length is 15 residues. Germline values: CDR1 MNHNS, CDR2 SASEGT. The CDR3 DNA reads as TGCGCCAGCAGGCCCAATAGGGTAGGCAATCGGCCCCAGCATTTT. It encodes CASRPNRVGNRPQHF.

This sequence joins TRBV11-2 and TRBJ1-5; D unresolved. Looked up from germline, CDR1 is SGHAT and CDR2 is FQNNGV. V lost 1 base, J lost 8 bases, and 12 bases lay in between. The CDR3 has 14 residues. The DNA for the CDR3 is TGTGCCAGCAGCTTAGCCGGATGGACGGAGCCCCAGCATTTT. Residues: CASSLAGWTEPQHF.

There are a few counts of this clonotype. The rearrangement links TRBV9 to TRBJ2-1; tentative D call: TRBD2 (6 bases). V was clipped by 3 bases and J by 2 bases, with 12 bases between them. Germline assignment: CDR1 SGDLS and CDR2 YYNGEE. The CDR3 consists of 15 residues. Here the CDR3 DNA reads TGTGCCAGCAGCGGGGAGCGGGCCGCCTACAATGAGCAGTTCTTC. As protein: CASSGERAAYNEQFF.

This clonotype was seen ten or more times. V and J are TRBV10-3 and TRBJ2-7, with TRBD1 matching 9 bases. V lost 4 bases to trimming and J lost 5 bases; unmatched junction nucleotides: 9. Germline V CDR1 and CDR2: ENHRY, SYGVKD. The CDR3 loop spans 15 amino acids. The DNA of the CDR3 is TGTGCCATCAGTGGGGGACAGGGATCTTCCAACGAGCAGTACTTC. This sequence encodes CAISGGQGSSNEQYF.

The table lists this clonotype with many counts. The V call is TRBV28, the J call TRBJ2-7; 10 bases are a match to TRBD2. The ends lost 2 bases at V and 3 bases at J; junction bases unmatched: 10. The CDR3 loop spans 17 amino acids. Looked up from germline, CDR1 is MDHEN and CDR2 is SYDVKM. The CDR3 loop reads CASSLGLAGAIIYEQYF. The CDR3 nucleotides are TGTGCCAGCAGTTTAGGGCTAGCGGGGGCTATCATCTACGAGCAGTACTTC.

This clonotype was observed a few times. The V gene is TRBV27, the J gene TRBJ2-3, with TRBD2 matching 8 bases. The germline V gene has CDR1 MNHEY and CDR2 SMNVEV (reference sequence). With 2 bases clipped from V and 3 bases from J, the junction kept 7 bases outside the gene matches. This CDR3 comprises 16 residues. The chain's CDR3 is CASSLGPGGGTDTQYF. CDR3 nucleotide sequence: TGTGCCAGCAGTTTAGGCCCCGGCGGGGGGACAGATACGCAGTATTTT.

This chain connects TRBV19 to TRBJ2-2; 9 bases line up with TRBD1. V shed 6 bases, J shed 5 bases, and the junction held 4 bases outside the gene matches. CDR3 size: 14 residues. The germline CDR1 and CDR2 sequences are LNHDA and SQIVND (reference sequence). The DNA for the CDR3 is TGTGCCAGTAGGGACAGGGGCTGGACCGGGGAGCTGTTTTTT. Protein sequence: CASRDRGWTGELFF. The complete variable domain, with remaining parts taken from reference TRBV19 and TRBJ2-2, reads DGGITQSPKYLFRKEGQNVTLSCEQNLNHDAMYWYRQDPGQGLRLIYYSQIVNDFQKGDIAEGYSVSREKKESFPLTVTSAQKNPTAFYLCASRDRGWTGELFFGEGSRLTVL.

This clonotype showed up just a few times. CDR3 nucleotide sequence: TGTGCCAGCAGTAGTACCTTCCGGGACAGGGCCGGCTACGAGCAGTACTTC. Amino acids: CASSSTFRDRAGYEQYF. The V gene is TRBV6-1, the J gene TRBJ2-7; TRBD1 agrees at 9 bases. The CDR3 extends over 17 amino acids. Germline lookup yields CDR1 MNHNS and CDR2 SASEGT. V was clipped by 5 bases and J by 3 bases; unmatched bases: 14.

This rearrangement joins TRBV7-9 to TRBJ2-2; D not resolved. V shed 1 base and J shed 4 bases, with 10 bases lying between them. This CDR3 region has 15 residues. From germline, CDR1 is SEHNR and CDR2 FQNEAQ (reference sequence). The CDR3 region is CASSLGFSSTGELFF. The CDR3 nucleotides are TGTGCCAGCAGCTTAGGGTTTTCGTCCACCGGGGAGCTGTTTTTT.

V is TRBV9 and J is TRBJ2-7; 9 bases map to TRBD1. This CDR3 is built from 18 residues. Looked up from germline, CDR1 is SGDLS and CDR2 is YYNGEE. Trimming cost V 3 bases and J 2 bases; bases outside gene matches: 15. The CDR3 here is CASSAAHSGGTGTYEQYF. The CDR3 region has the DNA TGTGCCAGCAGCGCAGCCCATTCAGGAGGGACAGGGACCTACGAGCAGTACTTC.

Concerning this clonotype itself: One junction end does not reproduce the germline sequence, and a read error may be involved. The rearrangement links TRBV7-2 to TRBJ2-5; no clear D. The CDR3 runs to 11 residues. In germline, CDR1 is SGHTA, CDR2 FQGNSA. CDR3 DNA: TGCGCCAGCAGGACGGAAGAGACCCAGTACTTC. Amino acids: CASRTEETQYF. Together with reference TRBV7-2 and TRBJ2-5, the CDR3 gives the full variable domain: GAGVSQSPSNKVTEKGKDVELRCDPISGHTALYWYRQSLGQGLEFLIYFQGNSAPDKSGLPSDRFSAERTGGSVSTLTIQRTQQEDSAVYLCASRTEETQYFGPGTRLLVL.

The J gene is TRBJ1-1, the V gene TRBV7-9; 10 positions agree with TRBD1. With 5 bases clipped from V and 0 bases from J, the junction kept 12 bases outside the gene matches. Germline values: CDR1 SEHNR, CDR2 FQNEAQ (reference sequence). The CDR3 is 18 residues long. CDR3 nucleotide sequence: TGTGCCAGCAGCCACCGAGACCGGACAGGGGGGATGAACACTGAAGCTTTCTTT. Encoded protein: CASSHRDRTGGMNTEAFF.

The rearrangement links TRBV9 to TRBJ2-1, with TRBD2 identical over 8 bases. The germline gives CDR1 SGDLS, CDR2 YYNGEE. The CDR3 is 15 amino acids. The V gene end was trimmed by 2 bases and the J gene end by 4 bases; junction bases not matched to a gene: 5. The CDR3 nucleotides read TGTGCCAGCAGCGTGCACGCGGGGGGTTACAATGAGCAGTTCTTC. As protein: CASSVHAGGYNEQFF.

This clonotype has at least ten counts. The chain has TRBV3-1 and TRBJ1-5, with D uncertain. Trimming took off 4 bases at V and 4 bases at J, with 8 bases between the two ends. This CDR3 comprises 13 residues. From germline, CDR1 is LGHDT and CDR2 YNNKEL (reference sequence). DNA of the CDR3: TGTGCCAGCAGCCGACTACAGAATCAGCCCCAGCATTTT. Residues: CASSRLQNQPQHF.

V usage is TRBV20-1 and J usage is TRBJ1-5; 7 nucleotides align to TRBD1. J was trimmed by 0 bases and V by 6 bases; bases with no gene match: 11. This CDR3 spans 16 amino acids. CDR1 is DFQATT and CDR2 is SNEGSKA in the germline V gene (reference sequence). The chain's CDR3 is CSASEMGQYSNQPQHF. CDR3 DNA: TGCAGTGCCAGTGAGATGGGACAGTATAGCAATCAGCCCCAGCATTTT.

This clonotype appeared many times. The V gene is TRBV20-1, the J gene TRBJ2-7; 8 bases align to TRBD1. The length of the CDR3 is 14 residues. Trimming removed 5 bases from V and 0 bases from J; junction bases left unmatched: 6. Germline V CDR1 and CDR2: DFQATT, SNEGSKA (reference sequence). CDR3 sequence reads: CSALDRGSSYEQYF. The CDR3 coding sequence is TGCAGTGCTCTAGACAGGGGCTCCTCCTACGAGCAGTACTTC.

The chain combines TRBV19 with TRBJ1-3; D uncertain. V gave up 9 bases and J gave up 0 bases, with 9 bases separating them. CDR3 length: 13 amino acids. Germline-derived CDR1 and CDR2 are LNHDA and SQIVND (reference sequence). The CDR3 protein is CASGSLSGNTIYF. In DNA, the CDR3 is TGTGCCAGCGGTAGCCTCTCTGGAAACACCATATATTTT.

The chain recombines TRBV5-1 with TRBJ1-1, with D perhaps TRBD1 (6 bases). Germline V gives CDR1 SGHRS, CDR2 YFSETQ. Trimming stripped 5 bases from V and 4 bases from J, with 12 bases between. This CDR3 is 13 amino acids long. The CDR3 is CASSQGFRTEAFF. The CDR3 DNA is TGCGCCAGCAGTCAGGGGTTTCGCACTGAAGCTTTCTTT.

V gene TRBV27 combines with J gene TRBJ2-7; D call uncertain. V dropped 5 bases and J dropped 2 bases, with 13 bases sitting between them. Germline V gene data show CDR1 as MNHEY and CDR2 as SMNVEV (reference sequence). This CDR3 spans 14 amino acids. CDR3 coding DNA: TGTGCCAGCAGTGGACGGTATGCCGCCTACGAGCAGTACTTC. Its translation: CASSGRYAAYEQYF.

V gene TRBV20-1 combines with J gene TRBJ1-6; D perhaps matches TRBD1 (6 bases). Trimming took 4 bases from V and 11 from J, leaving 18 bases between them. The CDR3 contains 14 residues. Germline loops: CDR1 DFQATT, CDR2 SNEGSKA (reference sequence). CDR3 sequence reads: CSAIRDTSPTPLHF. Written as DNA, the CDR3 is TGCAGTGCTATAAGGGACACATCCCCGACACCCCTCCACTTT.

The rearrangement links TRBV12-5 to TRBJ1-3, with TRBD1 as a possible D gene (6 bases). CDR3 length equals 19 residues. CDR1 is LGHNT, CDR2 FRNRAP, per germline. With 0 bases removed from V and 1 base from J, the gap between germline ends came to 19 bases. The CDR3 coding sequence is TGTGCTAGTGGTTTGGTACTATCGTACGGGGGCGGGTCTGGAAACACCATATATTTT. The encoded protein is CASGLVLSYGGGSGNTIYF.

This sequence joins TRBV7-8 and TRBJ2-7; 7 bases fit TRBD2. This CDR3 has 18 residues. Germline trimming cut 5 bases from V and 7 bases from J; bases unmatched to any gene: 23. CDR1 SGHVS and CDR2 FQNEAQ come from the germline V gene. Here the CDR3 reads CASSPQVGGTQPGGEQYF. Written as DNA, the CDR3 is TGTGCCAGCAGCCCCCAGGTCGGGGGGACTCAACCTGGAGGGGAGCAGTACTTC.

Ten or more counts support this clonotype. As DNA, the CDR3 is TGCAGTGCTAAAGAGTGGGACGTCAACACTGAAGCTTTCTTT. Encoded protein: CSAKEWDVNTEAFF. The V call is TRBV20-1, the J call TRBJ1-1, with a tentative D call TRBD1 (5 bases). CDR3 length: 14 residues. V shed 4 bases and J shed 2 bases, with 14 bases lying between them. Germline V gives CDR1 DFQATT, CDR2 SNEGSKA (reference sequence).

In this sample, this clonotype turned up many times. CDR3 region: CASSPGLLLYTDTQYF. CDR3 sequence (DNA): TGTGCCAGCAGCCCAGGACTGCTCCTTTACACAGATACGCAGTATTTT. The V call is TRBV3-1, the J call TRBJ2-3; possibly TRBD2 for D (5 bases). Trimming cost V 4 bases and J 2 bases, with 16 bases left between them. This CDR3 is built from 16 residues. CDR1 is LGHDT, CDR2 YNNKEL, per germline (reference sequence).

This clonotype was observed many times. The chain recombines TRBV18 with TRBJ1-1; 9 bases map to TRBD1. The CDR3 extends over 17 amino acids. Germline V gene sequence: CDR1 KGHSH, CDR2 LQKENI. Unmatched junction bases numbered 12, after V lost 3 bases and J lost 4 bases. The CDR3 nucleotides read TGTGCCAGCTCACCCGTCCCGGGACAGGGTCTGGGCACTGAAGCTTTCTTT. The encoded protein is CASSPVPGQGLGTEAFF.

This clonotype came up many times. The chain combines TRBV24-1 with TRBJ1-1; no reliable D call. Trimming left V 1 base short and J 6 bases short, with 5 bases between. The CDR3 covers 12 residues. Germline CDR1 and CDR2: KGHDR and SFDVKD. In nucleotides, the CDR3 is TGTGCCACCAGTGATTTATACTCTGAAGCTTTCTTT. Encoded protein: CATSDLYSEAFF.

Ten or more counts support this clonotype. V and J are TRBV10-1 and TRBJ1-1; D unclear. The ends were cut back, 4 bases at V and 4 bases at J, with 13 bases in the middle. CDR1 WNHNN and CDR2 SYGVQD come from the germline V gene (reference sequence). The CDR3 runs 14 residues. The DNA of the CDR3 is TGCGCCAGCAGTGGGCAGCGAGGGTTCACTGAAGCTTTCTTT. Translating gives CASSGQRGFTEAFF.